This T cell receptor beta chain was recovered during a study of T cell responses to AZD1222 COVID-19 vaccine. Germline V gene data show CDR1 as LNHDA and CDR2 as SQIVND (reference sequence). CDR3 length: 15 amino acids. Trimming took 6 bases from V and 8 from J; bases not matched to a gene: 12. Sequenced by immunoSEQ multiplex PCR; TCRdb stores in-frame clones only, minus some. The sample has some 130,000 clones; 92% are singletons. Study findings and constraints: White British ancestry dominated among donors, who included more females, and clonal diversity was possibly underestimated. In all cases, repertoires were sampled only after the peak T cell response.

In the case of this clone: The antigen is unknown.

The sequence was obtained from an adult who received the AZD1222 COVID-19 vaccine. This chain links TRBV19 with TRBJ2-1; 8 bases agree with TRBD2. The specimen comprised peripheral blood, sampled 28 days after the second AZD1222 dose. CDR3 nucleotide sequence: TGTGCCAGTAGGGTACCGGGACTAGGATTCGATGAGCAGTTCTTC. Its translation is CASRVPGLGFDEQFF.